This T cell receptor beta chain was sequenced in a study of low-dose radiotherapy and immunotherapy resistance in tumors. At the level of the study: Cohort 1 was given 0.5 Gy fractions every 2 weeks, 6.5 Gy in total. Patients were treated with intravenous nivolumab at 240 mg every two weeks and were also dosed with ipilimumab at 1 mg/kg every six weeks.

This clonotype was counted at least ten times. The ends were cut back, 4 bases at V and 2 bases at J, with 3 bases in the middle. The CDR3 runs to 11 residues. The time point is: before trial treatment. It was nivolumab, ipilimumab, aspirin, low-dose cyclophosphamide and low-dose radiotherapy that donors received. Gene-specific TRAV and TRBV primers were used for first-strand cDNA, covering alpha and beta chains. The authors amplified TCRs for around 20 PCR cycles with a constant-region primer and a V-primer adapter. Amplification (by in vitro transcription) was performed on isolated mRNA. TCRdb re-called the reads through MiXCR, storing one row per CDR3 protein. The table records approximately 89,000 distinct CDR3 sequences, 15% to 20% of them present only once.

The sequenced sample was PBMCs, obtained before treatment. The receptor was derived from a male donor with prostate cancer. The chain carries TRBV23-1 and TRBJ2-7, with D unresolved. TRBV23-1 is an ORF; its function is uncertain. The CDR3 coding sequence is TGCGCCAGCAGTCGGCCCTACGAGCAGTACTTC. Its translation is CASSRPYEQYF.